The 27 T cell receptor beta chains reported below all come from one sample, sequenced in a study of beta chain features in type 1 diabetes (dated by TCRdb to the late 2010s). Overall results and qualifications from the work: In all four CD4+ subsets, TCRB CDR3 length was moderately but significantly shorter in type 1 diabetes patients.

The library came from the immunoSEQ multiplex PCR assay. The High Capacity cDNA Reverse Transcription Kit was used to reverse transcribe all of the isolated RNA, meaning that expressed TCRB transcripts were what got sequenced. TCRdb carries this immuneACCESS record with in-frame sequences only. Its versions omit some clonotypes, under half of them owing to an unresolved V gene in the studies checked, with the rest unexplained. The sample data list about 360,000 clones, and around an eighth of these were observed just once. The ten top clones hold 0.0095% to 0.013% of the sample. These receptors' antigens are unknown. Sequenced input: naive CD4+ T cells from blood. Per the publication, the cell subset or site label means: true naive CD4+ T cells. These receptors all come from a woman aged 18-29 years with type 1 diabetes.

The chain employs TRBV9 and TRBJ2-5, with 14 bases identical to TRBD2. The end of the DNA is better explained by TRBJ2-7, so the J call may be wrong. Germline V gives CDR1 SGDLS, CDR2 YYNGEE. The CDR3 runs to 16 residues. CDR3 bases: TGTGCCAGCAGCGTAGTGGGACTAGCGGGAGTCGCCGAGCAGTACTTC. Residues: CASSVVGLAGVAEQYF.

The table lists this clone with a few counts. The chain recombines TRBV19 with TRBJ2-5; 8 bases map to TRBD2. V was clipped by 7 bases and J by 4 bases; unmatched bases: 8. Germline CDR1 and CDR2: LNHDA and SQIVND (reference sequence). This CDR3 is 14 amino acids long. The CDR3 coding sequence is TGTGCCAGTACCCCGGGGACTAGAAGAGAGACCCAGTACTTC. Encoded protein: CASTPGTRRETQYF.

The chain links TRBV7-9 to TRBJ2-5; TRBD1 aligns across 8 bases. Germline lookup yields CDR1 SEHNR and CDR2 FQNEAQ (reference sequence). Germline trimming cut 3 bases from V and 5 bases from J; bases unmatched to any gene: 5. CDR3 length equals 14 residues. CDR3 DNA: TGTGCCAGCAGCTTCCAGGGGGCTGAGGAGACCCAGTACTTC. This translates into CASSFQGAEETQYF.

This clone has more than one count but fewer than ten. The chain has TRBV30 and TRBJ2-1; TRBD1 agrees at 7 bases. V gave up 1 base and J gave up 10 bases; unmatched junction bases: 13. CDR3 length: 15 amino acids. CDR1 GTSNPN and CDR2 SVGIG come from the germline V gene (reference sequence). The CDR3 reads CAWSARDRAAREQFF. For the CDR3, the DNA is TGTGCCTGGAGTGCAAGAGACAGGGCAGCTAGAGAGCAGTTCTTC.

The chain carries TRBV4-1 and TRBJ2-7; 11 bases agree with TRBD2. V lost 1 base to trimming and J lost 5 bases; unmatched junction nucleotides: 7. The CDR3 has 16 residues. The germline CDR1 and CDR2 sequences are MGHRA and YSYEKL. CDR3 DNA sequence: TGCGCCAGCAGCCAAGGGCGGTCTAGCGGGAGGCACGAGCAGTACTTC. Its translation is CASSQGRSSGRHEQYF.

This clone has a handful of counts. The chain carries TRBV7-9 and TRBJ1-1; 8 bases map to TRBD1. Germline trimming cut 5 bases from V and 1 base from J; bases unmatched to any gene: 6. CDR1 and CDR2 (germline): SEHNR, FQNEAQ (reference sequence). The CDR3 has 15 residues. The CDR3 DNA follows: TGTGCCAGCAGCCCTCGACAGGGGCCGAACACTGAAGCTTTCTTT. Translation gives CASSPRQGPNTEAFF.

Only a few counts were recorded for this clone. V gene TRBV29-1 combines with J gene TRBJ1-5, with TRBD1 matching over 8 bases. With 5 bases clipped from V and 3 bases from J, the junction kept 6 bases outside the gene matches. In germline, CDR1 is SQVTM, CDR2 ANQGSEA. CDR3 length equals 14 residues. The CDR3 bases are TGCAGCGTTAAAGGACAGGGCCACAATCAGCCCCAGCATTTT. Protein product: CSVKGQGHNQPQHF.

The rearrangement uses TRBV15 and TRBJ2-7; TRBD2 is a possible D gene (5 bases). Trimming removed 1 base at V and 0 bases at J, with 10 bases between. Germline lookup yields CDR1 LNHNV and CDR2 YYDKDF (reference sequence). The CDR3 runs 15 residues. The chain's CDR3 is CATSRVRGGSYEQYF. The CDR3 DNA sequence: TGTGCCACCAGCAGAGTTCGGGGTGGCTCCTACGAGCAGTACTTC.

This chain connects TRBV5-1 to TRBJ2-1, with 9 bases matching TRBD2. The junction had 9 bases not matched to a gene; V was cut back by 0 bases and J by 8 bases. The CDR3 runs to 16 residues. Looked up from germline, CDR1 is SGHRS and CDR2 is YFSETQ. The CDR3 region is CASSLVLSGRPDEQFF. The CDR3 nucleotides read TGCGCCAGCAGCTTGGTGCTTAGCGGGAGACCTGATGAGCAGTTCTTC.

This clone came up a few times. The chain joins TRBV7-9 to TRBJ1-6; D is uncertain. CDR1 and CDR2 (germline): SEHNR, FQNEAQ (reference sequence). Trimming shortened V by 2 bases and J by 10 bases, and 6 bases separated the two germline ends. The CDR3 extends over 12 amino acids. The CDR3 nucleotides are TGTGCCAGCAGCTTACCGAGCTCACCCCTCCACTTT. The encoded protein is CASSLPSSPLHF. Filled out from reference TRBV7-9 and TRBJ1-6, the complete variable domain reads DTGVSQNPRHKITKRGQNVTFRCDPISEHNRLYWYRQTLGQGPEFLTYFQNEAQLEKSRLLSDRFSAERPKGSFSTLEIQRTEQGDSAMYLCASSLPSSPLHFGNGTRLTVT.

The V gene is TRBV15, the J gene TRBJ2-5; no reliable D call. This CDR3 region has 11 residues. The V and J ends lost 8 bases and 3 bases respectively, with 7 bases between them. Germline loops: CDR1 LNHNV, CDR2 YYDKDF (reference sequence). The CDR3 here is CATGREETQYF. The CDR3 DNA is TGTGCCACCGGTCGGGAAGAGACCCAGTACTTC.

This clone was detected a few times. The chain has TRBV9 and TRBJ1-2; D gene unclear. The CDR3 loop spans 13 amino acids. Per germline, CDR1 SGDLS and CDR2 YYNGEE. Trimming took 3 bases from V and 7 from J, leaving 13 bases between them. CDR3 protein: CASSGGISSGYTF. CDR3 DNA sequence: TGTGCCAGCAGCGGCGGGATTAGCTCTGGCTACACCTTC.

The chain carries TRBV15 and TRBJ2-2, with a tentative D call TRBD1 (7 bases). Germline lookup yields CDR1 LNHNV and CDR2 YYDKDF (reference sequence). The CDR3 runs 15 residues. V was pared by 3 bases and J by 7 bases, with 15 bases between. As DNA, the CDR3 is TGTGCCACCAGCAGCAATTCGGGGGACAGCGGGGAGCTGTTTTTT. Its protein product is CATSSNSGDSGELFF.

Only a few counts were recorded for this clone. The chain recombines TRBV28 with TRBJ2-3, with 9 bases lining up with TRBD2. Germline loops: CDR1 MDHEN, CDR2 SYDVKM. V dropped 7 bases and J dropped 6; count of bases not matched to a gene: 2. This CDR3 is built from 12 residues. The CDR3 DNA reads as TGTGCCAGCACTAGCGGGACGGATACGCAGTATTTT. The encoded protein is CASTSGTDTQYF.

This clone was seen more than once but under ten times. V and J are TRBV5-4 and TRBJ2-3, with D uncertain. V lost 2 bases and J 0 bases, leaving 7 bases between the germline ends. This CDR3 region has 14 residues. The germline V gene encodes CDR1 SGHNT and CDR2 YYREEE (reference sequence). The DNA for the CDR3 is TGTGCCAGCAGCTTTTCGGGTAGCACAGATACGCAGTATTTT. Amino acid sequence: CASSFSGSTDTQYF. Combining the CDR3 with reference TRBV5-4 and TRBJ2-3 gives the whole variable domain ETGVTQSPTHLIKTRGQQVTLRCSSQSGHNTVSWYQQALGQGPQFIFQYYREEENGRGNFPPRFSGLQFPNYSSELNVNALELDDSALYLCASSFSGSTDTQYFGPGTRLTVL.

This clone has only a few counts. The DNA of the CDR3 is TGCGCCAGCAGCCAAGAAGTGGGAGCGAACACCGGGGAGCTGTTTTTT. Protein sequence: CASSQEVGANTGELFF. The chain carries TRBV4-3 and TRBJ2-2, with D possibly being TRBD2 (5 bases). Germline V lookup: CDR1 LGHNA, CDR2 YSLEER. The CDR3 has 16 amino acids. The V gene lost 0 bases and the J gene lost 0 bases, with 8 bases spanning the gap.

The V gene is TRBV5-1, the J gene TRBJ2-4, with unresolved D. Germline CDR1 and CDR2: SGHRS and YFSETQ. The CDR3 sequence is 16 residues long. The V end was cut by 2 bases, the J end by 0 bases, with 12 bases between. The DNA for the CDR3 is TGCGCCAGCAGCTTCGAGGTGAATCGAGCCAAAAACATTCAGTACTTC. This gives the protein CASSFEVNRAKNIQYF.

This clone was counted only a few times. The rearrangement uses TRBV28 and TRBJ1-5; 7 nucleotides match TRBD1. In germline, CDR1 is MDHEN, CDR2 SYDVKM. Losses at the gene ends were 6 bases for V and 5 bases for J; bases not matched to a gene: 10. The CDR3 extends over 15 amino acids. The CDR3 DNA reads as TGTGCCAGCAGCACCCAGACAGGGTTTGATCAGCCCCAGCATTTT. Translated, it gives CASSTQTGFDQPQHF.

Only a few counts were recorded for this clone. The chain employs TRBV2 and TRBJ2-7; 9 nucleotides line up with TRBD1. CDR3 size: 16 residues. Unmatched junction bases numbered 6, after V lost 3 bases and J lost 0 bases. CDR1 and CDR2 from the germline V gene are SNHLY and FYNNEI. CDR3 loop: CASSDFGTGSSYEQYF. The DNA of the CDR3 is TGTGCCAGCAGTGATTTTGGGACAGGGAGCTCCTACGAGCAGTACTTC.

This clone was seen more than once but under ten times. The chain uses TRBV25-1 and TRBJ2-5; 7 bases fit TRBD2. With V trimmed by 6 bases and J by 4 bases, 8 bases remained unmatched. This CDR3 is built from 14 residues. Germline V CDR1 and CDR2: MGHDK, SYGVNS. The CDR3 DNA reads TGTGCCAGCAGGACCGGGACTACAAGAGAGACCCAGTACTTC. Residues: CASRTGTTRETQYF.

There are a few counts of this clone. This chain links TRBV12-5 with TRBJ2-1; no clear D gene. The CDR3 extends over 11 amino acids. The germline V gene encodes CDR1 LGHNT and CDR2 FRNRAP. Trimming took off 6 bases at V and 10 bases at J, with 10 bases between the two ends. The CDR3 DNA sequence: TGTGCTAGTGGGGGCAGTCGAGAGCAGTTCTTC. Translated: CASGGSREQFF.

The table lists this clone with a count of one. CDR3 sequence: CASRWREGNEQFF. As DNA, the CDR3 is TGTGCCAGCCGGTGGCGGGAGGGGAATGAGCAGTTCTTC. The chain has TRBV4-2 and TRBJ2-1; 9 nucleotides agree with TRBD2. Unmatched junction bases numbered 6, after V lost 8 bases and J lost 7 bases. CDR1 is LGHNA, CDR2 YNFKEQ, per germline. CDR3 size: 13 residues.

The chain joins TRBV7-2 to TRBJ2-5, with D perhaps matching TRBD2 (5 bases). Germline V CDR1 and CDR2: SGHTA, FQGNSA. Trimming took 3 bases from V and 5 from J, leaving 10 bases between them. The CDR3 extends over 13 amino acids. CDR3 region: CASSFTTGETQYF. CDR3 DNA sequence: TGTGCCAGCAGCTTCACAACGGGGGAGACCCAGTACTTC.

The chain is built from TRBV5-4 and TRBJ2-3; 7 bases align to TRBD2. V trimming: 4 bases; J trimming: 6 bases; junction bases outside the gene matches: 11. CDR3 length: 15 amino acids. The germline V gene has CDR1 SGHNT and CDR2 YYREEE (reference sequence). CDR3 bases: TGTGCCAGCAGCCAGCGGGGCCCCATTTCGGATACGCAGTATTTT. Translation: CASSQRGPISDTQYF.

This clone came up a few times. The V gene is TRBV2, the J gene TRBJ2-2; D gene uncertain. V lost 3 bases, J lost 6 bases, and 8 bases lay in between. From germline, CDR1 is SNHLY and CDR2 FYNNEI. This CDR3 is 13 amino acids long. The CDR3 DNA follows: TGTGCCAGCAGTGAGTCCCCGGCCGGGGAGCTGTTTTTT. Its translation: CASSESPAGELFF. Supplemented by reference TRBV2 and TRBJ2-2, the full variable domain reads EPEVTQTPSHQVTQMGQEVILRCVPISNHLYFYWYRQILGQKVEFLVSFYNNEISEKSEIFDDQFSVERPDGSNFTLKIRSTKLEDSAMYFCASSESPAGELFFGEGSRLTVL.

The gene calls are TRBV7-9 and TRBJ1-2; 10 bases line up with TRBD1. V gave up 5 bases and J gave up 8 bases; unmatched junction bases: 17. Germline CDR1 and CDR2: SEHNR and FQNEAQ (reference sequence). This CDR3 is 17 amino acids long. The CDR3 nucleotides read TGTGCCAGCAGCAGGACCCGGGACAGGGGCACGTCAGGCGGCTACACCTTC. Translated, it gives CASSRTRDRGTSGGYTF. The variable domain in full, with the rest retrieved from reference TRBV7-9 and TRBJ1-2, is DTGVSQNPRHKITKRGQNVTFRCDPISEHNRLYWYRQTLGQGPEFLTYFQNEAQLEKSRLLSDRFSAERPKGSFSTLEIQRTEQGDSAMYLCASSRTRDRGTSGGYTFGSGTRLTVV.

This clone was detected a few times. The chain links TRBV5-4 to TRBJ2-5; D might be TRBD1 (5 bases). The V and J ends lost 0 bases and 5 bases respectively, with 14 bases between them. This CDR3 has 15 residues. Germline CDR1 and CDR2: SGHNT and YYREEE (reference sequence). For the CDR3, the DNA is TGTGCCAGCAGCTTGGGTAACAGGCCTGTGGAGACCCAGTACTTC. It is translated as CASSLGNRPVETQYF.